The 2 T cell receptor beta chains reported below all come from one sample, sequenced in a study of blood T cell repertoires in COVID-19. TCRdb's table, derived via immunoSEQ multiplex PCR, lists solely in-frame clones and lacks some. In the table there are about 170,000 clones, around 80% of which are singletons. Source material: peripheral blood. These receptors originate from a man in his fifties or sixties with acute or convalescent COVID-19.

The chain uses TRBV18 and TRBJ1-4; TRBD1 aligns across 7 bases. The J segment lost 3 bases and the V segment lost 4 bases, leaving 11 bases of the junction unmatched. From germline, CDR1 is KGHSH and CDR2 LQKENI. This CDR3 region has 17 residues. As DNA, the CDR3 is TGTGCCAGCTCACGAGACCTTGCCGGGACAGCTAATGAAAAACTGTTTTTT. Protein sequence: CASSRDLAGTANEKLFF.

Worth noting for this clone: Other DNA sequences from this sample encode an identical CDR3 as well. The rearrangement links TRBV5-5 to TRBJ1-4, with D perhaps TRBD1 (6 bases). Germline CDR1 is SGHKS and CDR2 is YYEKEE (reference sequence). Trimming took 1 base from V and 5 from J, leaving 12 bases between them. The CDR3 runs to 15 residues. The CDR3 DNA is TGTGCCAGCAGCTTGAGAGGGACACCGAATGAAAAACTGTTTTTT. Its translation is CASSLRGTPNEKLFF. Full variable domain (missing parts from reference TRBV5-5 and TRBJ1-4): DAGVTQSPTHLIKTRGQQVTLRCSPISGHKSVSWYQQVLGQGPQFIFQYYEKEERGRGNFPDRFSARQFPNYSSELNVNALLLGDSALYLCASSLRGTPNEKLFFGSGTQLSVL.